The clone carrying this T cell receptor beta chain has ten or more counts. Its antigen is not identified. The data were taken from a study of blood T cells in healthy people across ages. Study information: Per every two T cells, about one barcoded beta molecule was captured by template switching.

Overall study results and limits: A conclusive naive versus antigen-experienced comparison was prevented by the unsorted PBMCs.

Extraction yielded at least 5 micrograms of total RNA per sample. V was pared by 7 bases and J by 3 bases, with 15 bases between. Germline V gene lookup returns CDR1 SGHRS and CDR2 YFSETQ. The CDR3 covers 14 residues. A second PCR, run for about 6 to 11 cycles, used a sample-barcoded 5' primer plus a J-beta primer mix. One entry per CDR3 protein results from TCRdb running MiXCR on the 5' RACE reads. The table records hundreds of thousands of distinct CDR3 sequences, approximately 52% of them present only once. The source is a woman aged 80 or older in good health. The sample was blood. The V call is TRBV5-1, the J call TRBJ2-3; D is possibly TRBD1 (5 bases). The CDR3: CASAYDSLTDTQYF. CDR3 sequence (DNA): TGCGCCAGCGCCTACGACAGTTTGACAGATACGCAGTATTTT. Full variable domain (rest looked up from reference TRBV5-1 and TRBJ2-3): KAGVTQTPRYLIKTRGQQVTLSCSPISGHRSVSWYQQTPGQGLQFLFEYFSETQRNKGNFPGRFSGRQFSNSRSEMNVSTLELGDSALYLCASAYDSLTDTQYFGPGTRLTVL.